The 21 T cell receptor beta chains reported below all come from one sample, sequenced in a study of cytomegalovirus exposure and HLA in healthy donors. PCR was performed using 60 Vbeta and 13 Jbeta primers. Only in-frame clones appear in the TCRdb table, and some are missing; sequencing was by immunoSEQ multiplex PCR. Of 65,000 to 75,000 clones listed, 60% to 80% were seen once; the top ten hold around 17%. Sequencing was performed on PBMCs. These receptors all stem from a man aged 35-49 years in good health and CMV-seropositive.

This clone was seen a few times. This sequence joins TRBV5-1 and TRBJ1-1, with D possibly being TRBD1 (6 bases). CDR1 and CDR2 (germline): SGHRS, YFSETQ. The V end lost 4 bases, the J end lost 5 bases, and 18 bases lay between the germline ends. The CDR3 length is 15 residues. The CDR3 protein is CASSPETGWGTEAFF. For the CDR3, the DNA is TGCGCCAGCAGCCCCGAGACAGGATGGGGAACTGAAGCTTTCTTT.

The rearrangement uses TRBV18 and TRBJ2-7; weak D call: TRBD1 (6 bases). This CDR3 comprises 12 residues. Germline CDR1 reads KGHSH; CDR2 reads LQKENI. V lost 6 bases to trimming and J lost 3 bases, with 9 bases between them. CDR3 sequence reads: CASSADSYEQYF. In nucleotides, the CDR3 is TGTGCCAGCTCTGCGGACAGCTACGAGCAGTACTTC.

This clone was observed a handful of times. This sequence joins TRBV27 and TRBJ1-6, with 9 positions matching TRBD1. The V and J ends lost 3 bases and 7 bases, in that order; junction bases with no gene match: 1. The CDR3 is made up of 14 amino acids. Germline V gene sequence: CDR1 MNHEY, CDR2 SMNVEV (reference sequence). In DNA, the CDR3 is TGTGCCAGCAGTTTCGGGACAGGGAATTCACCCCTCCACTTT. Protein: CASSFGTGNSPLHF.

This chain connects TRBV19 to TRBJ1-2; D remains unclear. V was pared by 6 bases and J by 7 bases, with 24 bases between. Germline V gene lookup returns CDR1 LNHDA and CDR2 SQIVND (reference sequence). The CDR3 loop spans 16 amino acids. DNA for the CDR3: TGTGCCAGTAGGCGGCCGGGAACCGTTAGACGCGGTGGCTACACCTTC. It codes for CASRRPGTVRRGGYTF.

The J gene is TRBJ2-7, the V gene TRBV28, with 7 positions matching TRBD2. The CDR3 has 14 amino acids. The germline V gene encodes CDR1 MDHEN and CDR2 SYDVKM. J was trimmed by 4 bases and V by 4 bases; bases with no gene match: 7. CDR3 in DNA: TGTGCCAGCAGTTCTAGCGGCCGGATTTACGAGCAGTACTTC. The encoded protein is CASSSSGRIYEQYF.

CDR3 in DNA: TGCGCCAGCAGTTTAAGGGGCTCTGGGGCCAACGTCCTGACTTTC. It codes for CASSLRGSGANVLTF. V gene TRBV5-1 combines with J gene TRBJ2-6; possibly TRBD1 for D (5 bases). The ends were cut back, 5 bases at V and 0 bases at J, with 9 bases in the middle. The CDR3 covers 15 residues. Germline-derived CDR1 and CDR2 are SGHRS and YFSETQ.

J is TRBJ1-2 and V is TRBV5-4, with 12 bases lining up with TRBD1. The junction had 11 bases not matched to a gene; V was cut back by 4 bases and J by 4 bases. Germline V lookup: CDR1 SGHNT, CDR2 YYREEE (reference sequence). This CDR3 has 17 amino acids. The DNA of the CDR3 is TGTGCCAGCAGCGGGACAGGGGGCATGTCCCCTCCCTATGGCTACACCTTC. It translates to CASSGTGGMSPPYGYTF.

This clone was counted a single time. The chain couples TRBV29-1 to TRBJ2-3; D perhaps matches TRBD2 (6 bases). The germline V gene encodes CDR1 SQVTM and CDR2 ANQGSEA. V lost 2 bases and J lost 4, with 19 bases in between. The CDR3 is made up of 16 amino acids. The CDR3 DNA follows: TGCAGCGTTGAAACCTATAGCGGTAGCGATCCAGATACGCAGTATTTT. Translating gives CSVETYSGSDPDTQYF.

The rearrangement joins TRBV6-5 to TRBJ1-2; D may be TRBD1 (5 bases). There are 12 residues in the CDR3. The V gene lost 7 bases and the J gene lost 5 bases, with 11 bases spanning the gap. Germline CDR1 reads MNHEY; CDR2 reads SVGAGI. The DNA for the CDR3 is TGTGCCAGCACCACCGCAGGGTATGGCTACACCTTC. This codes for CASTTAGYGYTF.

The CDR3 nucleotides read TGTGCCAGCAGCCCAGGACAGGGGTTAGATACGCAGTATTTT. As protein: CASSPGQGLDTQYF. V gene TRBV13 combines with J gene TRBJ2-3; TRBD1 agrees at 9 bases. The CDR3 consists of 14 residues. J was trimmed by 5 bases and V by 5 bases; bases with no gene match: 5. Germline values: CDR1 PRHDT, CDR2 FYEKMQ (reference sequence).

This clone was counted between two and nine times. The chain employs TRBV7-2 and TRBJ2-7, with D possibly TRBD2 on 5 matching bases. V was cut by 3 bases and J by 5 bases, with 23 bases left in between. Germline loops: CDR1 SGHTA, CDR2 FQGNSA. The CDR3 contains 17 residues. The CDR3 here is CASSFSEAGVGSDEQYF. Here the CDR3 DNA reads TGTGCCAGCAGCTTTAGTGAGGCGGGCGTTGGGTCCGACGAGCAGTACTTC.

This clone was seen just once. V is TRBV19 and J is TRBJ2-3; perhaps TRBD2 as D (7 bases). Trimming removed 7 bases at V and 3 bases at J, with 23 bases between. The CDR3 runs to 17 residues. From germline, CDR1 is LNHDA and CDR2 SQIVND (reference sequence). The CDR3: CASMRGGLSFQTDTQYF. The CDR3 DNA is TGTGCCAGTATGAGGGGGGGCCTTTCGTTTCAGACAGATACGCAGTATTTT.

The rearrangement uses TRBV7-2 and TRBJ2-1, with 11 bases matching TRBD2. Trimming at V came to 7 bases and at J to 4 bases, leaving 18 bases not matched to a gene. CDR1 SGHTA and CDR2 FQGNSA come from the germline V gene. There are 19 residues in the CDR3. The DNA for the CDR3 is TGTGCCAGCACCAACTTCTGGGGGGCACTAGCGGGAGAATACAATGAGCAGTTCTTC. Translation gives CASTNFWGALAGEYNEQFF. The whole variable domain, remainder taken from reference TRBV7-2 and TRBJ2-1, is GAGVSQSPSNKVTEKGKDVELRCDPISGHTALYWYRQSLGQGLEFLIYFQGNSAPDKSGLPSDRFSAERTGGSVSTLTIQRTQQEDSAVYLCASTNFWGALAGEYNEQFFGPGTRLTVL.

The chain uses TRBV6-1 and TRBJ2-7; TRBD1 aligns across 7 bases. The CDR3 consists of 13 residues. The V segment lost 6 bases and the J segment 6 bases; nucleotides outside the gene matches: 8. CDR1 and CDR2 (germline): MNHNS, SASEGT. CDR3 sequence (DNA): TGTGCCAGCAGAAGTGGACAGGCCAGCGAGCAGTACTTC. This translates into CASRSGQASEQYF.

The V call is TRBV11-1, the J call TRBJ2-1, with 11 nucleotides matching TRBD2. CDR1 is SGHAT and CDR2 is FQDESV in the germline V gene (reference sequence). The V and J ends lost 5 bases and 2 bases, in that order; junction bases with no gene match: 5. CDR3 size: 16 residues. The CDR3 sequence: CASSLTSGGAYNEQFF. The CDR3 DNA reads as TGTGCCAGCAGCCTTACTAGCGGGGGAGCCTACAATGAGCAGTTCTTC. The entire variable domain, with the rest obtained from reference TRBV11-1 and TRBJ2-1, is as follows: EAEVAQSPRYKITEKSQAVAFWCDPISGHATLYWYRQILGQGPELLVQFQDESVVDDSQLPKDRFSAERLKGVDSTLKIQPAELGDSAMYLCASSLTSGGAYNEQFFGPGTRLTVL.

The chain recombines TRBV19 with TRBJ2-7, with TRBD1 identical over 7 bases. The trim removed 5 bases at V and 4 bases at J, leaving 5 bases unmatched. CDR1 and CDR2 (germline): LNHDA, SQIVND (reference sequence). The CDR3 is made up of 13 amino acids. The CDR3 bases are TGTGCCAGTAGTCCCGGGACAGCTTACGAGCAGTACTTC. Its translation is CASSPGTAYEQYF.

The chain joins TRBV7-2 to TRBJ2-3; possibly TRBD2 for D (5 bases). Trimming pared 0 bases from V and 2 bases from J, leaving 15 bases between. CDR3 length: 17 residues. Germline CDR1 is SGHTA and CDR2 is FQGNSA. CDR3 region: CASSLAGPSRPTDTQYF. The DNA for the CDR3 is TGTGCCAGCAGCTTAGCAGGTCCTAGCAGGCCCACAGATACGCAGTATTTT.

V and J are TRBV9 and TRBJ1-4, with 7 bases matching TRBD1. J gave up 8 bases and V 4 bases, and 11 bases lay outside the gene matches. This CDR3 is built from 15 residues. CDR1 and CDR2 (germline): SGDLS, YYNGEE. In nucleotides, the CDR3 is TGTGCCAGCAGCCCGAAGACAGGGTTGCGAGAAAAACTGTTTTTT. This translates into CASSPKTGLREKLFF.

The rearrangement links TRBV6-1 to TRBJ1-4, with D tentatively TRBD1 (6 bases). The CDR3 extends over 13 amino acids. Germline V CDR1 and CDR2: MNHNS, SASEGT. The V gene lost 6 bases and the J gene lost 8 bases, with 13 bases spanning the gap. The CDR3 loop is CASSGQFGEKLFF. Here the CDR3 DNA reads TGTGCCAGCAGCGGACAGTTTGGGGAAAAACTGTTTTTT.

The chain links TRBV6-1 to TRBJ2-7; perhaps TRBD2 as D (7 bases). The CDR3 runs to 14 residues. Per germline, CDR1 MNHNS and CDR2 SASEGT. Trimming left V 5 bases short and J 2 bases short, with 13 bases between. The CDR3 spells CASSPRGPPYEQYF. CDR3 nucleotide sequence: TGTGCCAGCAGTCCGCGGGGGCCACCCTACGAGCAGTACTTC.

The sample holds a few counts of this clone. The rearrangement links TRBV9 to TRBJ2-6; no clear D. The CDR3 covers 15 residues. Trimming removed 3 bases from V and 0 bases from J, with 7 bases in between. Looked up from germline, CDR1 is SGDLS and CDR2 is YYNGEE. In DNA, the CDR3 is TGTGCCAGCAGCGCTTCCTTCTCTGGGGCCAACGTCCTGACTTTC. As protein: CASSASFSGANVLTF.